The clone carrying this TCR beta chain was found a few times. V lost 3 bases and J 1 base, leaving 6 bases between the germline ends. Germline V lookup: CDR1 LGHNA, CDR2 YSLEER. There are 14 residues in the CDR3. Data came from immunoSEQ multiplex PCR; TCRdb stores just in-frame clones and leaves some out. The repertoire holds roughly 660,000 clones, around 89% seen once, with 0.0095% to 0.012% in the top ten. The sample is drawn from a study of shared T cell receptors in the human thymus. The same data also went into a second study, on human thymus T cells. That paper states: Thymus was obtained from resections taken during corrective heart surgery.

The material sequenced was thymocytes. The receptor comes from a boy in the first two years of life with a congenital heart defect. The V and J genes are TRBV4-3 and TRBJ2-2; D possibly corresponds to TRBD2 (5 bases). The CDR3 spells CASSQSGNTGELFF. CDR3 sequence (DNA): TGCGCCAGCAGCCAGAGCGGGAACACCGGGGAGCTGTTTTTT.